Shown below are 19 T cell receptor beta chains from a single sample sequenced in a study of Ad26.COV2.S vaccination and SARS-CoV-2 variants. Sequenced by immunoSEQ multiplex PCR; TCRdb stores in-frame clones only, minus some. The sample carries about 350,000 clones, about 91% recorded once. Specimen: peripheral blood, collected after recovery from COVID-19. These receptors were taken from a human donor who had recovered from COVID-19.

V is TRBV9 and J is TRBJ2-2; 9 nucleotides match TRBD1. The CDR3 runs to 16 residues. The J segment lost 6 bases and the V segment lost 2 bases, leaving 8 bases of the junction unmatched. Germline V CDR1 and CDR2: SGDLS, YYNGEE. The CDR3 DNA follows: TGTGCCAGCAGCGTGGGACAGGGCGCGATGGCCGGGGAGCTGTTTTTT. It specifies CASSVGQGAMAGELFF. The full variable domain, rest sourced from reference TRBV9 and TRBJ2-2, is DSGVTQTPKHLITATGQRVTLRCSPRSGDLSVYWYQQSLDQGLQFLIQYYNGEERAKGNILERFSAQQFPDLHSELNLSSLELGDSALYFCASSVGQGAMAGELFFGEGSRLTVL.

This chain links TRBV15 with TRBJ2-5; tentative D call: TRBD2 (5 bases). V lost 3 bases and J lost 6, with 17 bases in between. Germline V lookup: CDR1 LNHNV, CDR2 YYDKDF (reference sequence). The CDR3 contains 15 residues. The CDR3 sequence is CATSRVEEGKKTQYF. CDR3 in DNA: TGTGCCACCAGCAGGGTGGAGGAAGGGAAAAAGACCCAGTACTTC.

The genes are TRBV7-8 and TRBJ1-5; TRBD1 is a possible D gene (5 bases). CDR1 and CDR2 (germline): SGHVS, FQNEAQ. V dropped 6 bases and J dropped 4 bases, with 13 bases sitting between them. This CDR3 has 14 amino acids. CDR3 region: CASRVGHGNQPQHF. In DNA, the CDR3 is TGTGCCAGCAGGGTAGGACATGGGAATCAGCCCCAGCATTTT.

This sequence joins TRBV6-5 and TRBJ1-1, with 7 nucleotides matching TRBD1. V lost 5 bases and J lost 6; bases outside the gene matches: 9. CDR3 length equals 14 residues. Germline loops: CDR1 MNHEY, CDR2 SVGAGI. CDR3 nucleotides: TGTGCCAGCAGTCCGGCGGACAGGTCCCCTGAAGCTTTCTTT. This translates into CASSPADRSPEAFF.

The rearrangement links TRBV29-1 to TRBJ2-3, with 12 nucleotides matching TRBD2. The CDR3 covers 15 residues. Germline loops: CDR1 SQVTM, CDR2 ANQGSEA. Trimming removed 5 bases from V and 1 base from J; junction bases left unmatched: 4. The CDR3 region has the DNA TGCAGCGTTTCTTGGACTAGCGGGGGCACAGATACGCAGTATTTT. This gives the protein CSVSWTSGGTDTQYF.

Only a few counts were recorded for this clone. The sample has other DNA sequences that encode this CDR3 too. The J gene is TRBJ2-5, the V gene TRBV19; D remains ambiguous. Deletions cut 7 bases from V and 5 bases from J, with 14 bases between. The germline V gene has CDR1 LNHDA and CDR2 SQIVND (reference sequence). The CDR3 covers 13 residues. The CDR3 reads CASTPDPGETQYF. In DNA form, the CDR3 reads TGTGCCAGTACTCCGGACCCTGGGGAGACCCAGTACTTC.

This sequence joins TRBV15 and TRBJ1-4; TRBD1 is a possible D gene (5 bases). Germline V lookup: CDR1 LNHNV, CDR2 YYDKDF (reference sequence). The V end was cut by 5 bases, the J end by 8 bases, with 15 bases between. This CDR3 region has 14 residues. The CDR3 sequence: CATSGSSGGEKLFF. CDR3 in DNA: TGTGCCACCAGCGGGTCCTCGGGGGGGGAAAAACTGTTTTTT.

This rearrangement joins TRBV14 to TRBJ1-1; D not resolved. Germline V gene lookup returns CDR1 SGHDN and CDR2 FVKESK. V shed 6 bases and J shed 4 bases, with 12 bases lying between them. The CDR3 loop spans 13 amino acids. The CDR3 sequence: CASRPGPGTEAFF. CDR3 sequence (DNA): TGTGCCAGCAGACCAGGCCCTGGCACTGAAGCTTTCTTT.

The rearrangement uses TRBV9 and TRBJ1-4; 9 positions match TRBD1. This CDR3 is built from 17 residues. V was pared by 4 bases and J by 8 bases, with 15 bases of the junction left unmatched. Germline V gene data show CDR1 as SGDLS and CDR2 as YYNGEE. The CDR3: CASSPRTGESRTEKLFF. The CDR3 coding sequence is TGTGCCAGCAGCCCCCGGACAGGGGAGAGCAGGACGGAAAAACTGTTTTTT.

The chain is built from TRBV9 and TRBJ2-3; 8 bases agree with TRBD2. The CDR3 runs to 16 residues. The V gene end was trimmed by 0 bases and the J gene end by 2 bases; junction bases not matched to a gene: 5. Germline CDR1 reads SGDLS; CDR2 reads YYNGEE. The CDR3 sequence is CASSVARAGVTDTQYF. The CDR3 nucleotides read TGTGCCAGCAGCGTAGCTCGAGCGGGGGTCACAGATACGCAGTATTTT.

The CDR3 is CAINPAATEAFF. In nucleotides, the CDR3 is TGTGCAATAAACCCAGCCGCCACTGAAGCTTTCTTT. The chain recombines TRBV6-5 with TRBJ1-1; D uncertain. From germline, CDR1 is MNHEY and CDR2 SVGAGI. CDR3 size: 12 residues.

The chain combines TRBV5-5 with TRBJ1-1, with D perhaps matching TRBD1 (5 bases). Germline V CDR1 and CDR2: SGHKS, YYEKEE (reference sequence). Trimming cost V 4 bases and J 0 bases, with 10 bases left between them. The CDR3 runs to 14 residues. The chain's CDR3 is CASSPRGMNTEAFF. CDR3 DNA sequence: TGTGCCAGCAGCCCCCGGGGGATGAACACTGAAGCTTTCTTT.

This chain links TRBV5-1 with TRBJ2-5; D tentatively reads TRBD1 or TRBD2 (7 bases each). The CDR3 length is 14 residues. CDR1 is SGHRS and CDR2 is YFSETQ in the germline V gene. Trimming took 7 bases from V and 7 from J, leaving 20 bases between them. This CDR3 reads CASLSTGREGTQYF. The CDR3, as DNA: TGCGCCAGCCTTTCGACAGGGAGGGAAGGGACCCAGTACTTC. Using reference TRBV5-1 and TRBJ2-5 for the parts outside the CDR3, the full variable domain is KAGVTQTPRYLIKTRGQQVTLSCSPISGHRSVSWYQQTPGQGLQFLFEYFSETQRNKGNFPGRFSGRQFSNSRSEMNVSTLELGDSALYLCASLSTGREGTQYFGPGTRLLVL.

V is TRBV6-1 and J is TRBJ1-6; 7 bases fit TRBD1. There are 16 residues in the CDR3. Germline V lookup: CDR1 MNHNS, CDR2 SASEGT. V was clipped by 1 base and J by 9 bases; unmatched bases: 9. As DNA, the CDR3 is TGTGCCAGCAGTGAAGAAGTAGCGGACAGGCGTTCACCCCTCCACTTT. Its protein is CASSEEVADRRSPLHF.

This chain joins TRBV7-8 and TRBJ2-7, with 7 bases identical to TRBD1. The germline gives CDR1 SGHVS, CDR2 FQNEAQ. The CDR3 is 14 amino acids. Trimming took 7 bases from V and 4 from J; bases not matched to a gene: 10. The CDR3 is CASKQTGTEYEQYF. CDR3 DNA: TGTGCCAGCAAACAAACCGGGACAGAATACGAGCAGTACTTC.

J is TRBJ1-6 and V is TRBV11-2, with D possibly being TRBD1 (6 bases). Germline V lookup: CDR1 SGHAT, CDR2 FQNNGV. V was trimmed by 5 bases and J by 9 bases, leaving 17 bases between them. This CDR3 is 15 amino acids long. CDR3 region: CASSVKGVSGSPLHF. CDR3 nucleotide sequence: TGTGCCAGCAGCGTCAAGGGGGTTAGCGGTTCACCCCTCCACTTT. Supplemented by reference TRBV11-2 and TRBJ1-6, the full variable domain reads EAGVAQSPRYKIIEKRQSVAFWCNPISGHATLYWYQQILGQGPKLLIQFQNNGVVDDSQLPKDRFSAERLKGVDSTLKIQPAKLEDSAVYLCASSVKGVSGSPLHFGNGTRLTVT.

J is TRBJ2-2 and V is TRBV11-3; the match to TRBD1 covers 12 bases. Losses at the gene ends were 5 bases for V and 1 base for J; bases not matched to a gene: 8. Germline assignment: CDR1 SGHNT and CDR2 YENEEA. This CDR3 spans 18 amino acids. The CDR3 loop is CASSPGQGAFLNTGELFF. The CDR3 DNA sequence: TGTGCCAGCAGCCCGGGACAGGGGGCGTTCTTGAACACCGGGGAGCTGTTTTTT.

This clone was recorded once. V usage is TRBV6-5 and J usage is TRBJ1-4; TRBD1 aligns across 8 bases. The CDR3 runs to 14 residues. Germline loops: CDR1 MNHEY, CDR2 SVGAGI. V dropped 6 bases and J dropped 8; count of bases not matched to a gene: 8. The CDR3 spells CASRIGTGREKLFF. DNA of the CDR3: TGTGCCAGCAGGATCGGGACAGGAAGGGAAAAACTGTTTTTT.

This clone appeared a few times. The J gene is TRBJ2-5, the V gene TRBV5-4; 7 bases map to TRBD1. Trimming removed 4 bases from V and 5 bases from J; junction bases left unmatched: 14. The germline V gene encodes CDR1 SGHNT and CDR2 YYREEE (reference sequence). This CDR3 is 16 amino acids long. CDR3 residues: CASSRVSATGLETQYF. DNA of the CDR3: TGTGCCAGCAGCCGCGTTTCAGCGACAGGGTTGGAGACCCAGTACTTC.